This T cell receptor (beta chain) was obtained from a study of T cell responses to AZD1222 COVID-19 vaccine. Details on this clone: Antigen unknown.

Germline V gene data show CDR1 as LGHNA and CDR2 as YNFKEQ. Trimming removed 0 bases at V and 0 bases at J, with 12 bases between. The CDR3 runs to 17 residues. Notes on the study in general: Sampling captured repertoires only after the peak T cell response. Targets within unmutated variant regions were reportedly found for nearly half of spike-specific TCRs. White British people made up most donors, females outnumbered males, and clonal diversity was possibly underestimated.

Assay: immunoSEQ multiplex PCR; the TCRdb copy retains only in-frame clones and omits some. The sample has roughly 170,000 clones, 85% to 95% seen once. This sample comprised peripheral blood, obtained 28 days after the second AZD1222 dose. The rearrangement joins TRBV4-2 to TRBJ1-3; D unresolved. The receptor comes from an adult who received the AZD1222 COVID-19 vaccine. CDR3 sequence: CASSQEVTADSGNTIYF. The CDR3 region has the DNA TGTGCCAGCAGCCAAGAGGTGACCGCGGACTCTGGAAACACCATATATTTT.